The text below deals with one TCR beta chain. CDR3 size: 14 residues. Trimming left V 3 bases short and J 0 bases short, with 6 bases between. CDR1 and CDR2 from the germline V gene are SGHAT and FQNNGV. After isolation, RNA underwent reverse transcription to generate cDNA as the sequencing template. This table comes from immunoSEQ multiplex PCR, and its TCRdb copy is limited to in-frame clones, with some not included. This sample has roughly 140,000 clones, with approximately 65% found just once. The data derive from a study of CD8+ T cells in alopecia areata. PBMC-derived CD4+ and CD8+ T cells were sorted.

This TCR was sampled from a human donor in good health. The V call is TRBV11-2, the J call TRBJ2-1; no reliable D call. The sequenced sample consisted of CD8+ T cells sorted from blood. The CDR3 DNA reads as TGTGCCAGCAGCTTCGAGACCTCCTACAATGAGCAGTTCTTC. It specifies CASSFETSYNEQFF.